These T cell receptor beta chains were read from a single sample in a study of CD8 T cell repertoires and HIV-1 epitope variants. Antigens for these TCRs are unknown. The protocol was immunoSEQ multiplex PCR, while the TCRdb copy is restricted to in-frame clones and leaves out a portion. The repertoire holds 4,500 to 5,500 clones, with around two thirds as singletons. What was sequenced was cultured CD8+ T cells derived from PBMCs. The origin of the receptors is a male donor with HIV. Each CDR3 is given with its conserved first and last residue. The order of the fields is CDR3 protein, clone size, J gene, V gene, CDR3 length. Clone size is stated in some rows and not others, as once, few, many or a class when expanded.

CASSPLLAGGNYGYTF,.,TRBJ1-2,TRBV7-8,16
CASSGGPRTDTQYF,.,TRBJ2-3,TRBV7-9,14
CASSVPPRDRGLVYGYTF,.,TRBJ1-2,TRBV6-4,18
CASSYQGRTGELFF,.,TRBJ2-2,TRBV6-5,14
CASSLEVGRTGNTIYF,.,TRBJ1-3,TRBV5-1,16
CASSFGQGGYNEQFF,.,TRBJ2-1,TRBV13,15
CASSQEIPGTGNPDTQYF,.,TRBJ2-3,TRBV4-3,18
CATAWGLNYEQYF,.,.,TRBV6-5,13
CASSLDPVSYEQYF,.,TRBJ2-7,TRBV7-8,14
CASYWVGYTF,.,TRBJ1-2,TRBV10-3,10
CASSPNRLQQPQHF,.,TRBJ1-5,TRBV2,14
CASSVGESLSAGANVLTF,once,TRBJ2-6,TRBV9,18
CASSPGTGGTEAFF,.,TRBJ1-1,TRBV4-2,14
CASSLGGTKETQYF,.,TRBJ2-5,TRBV5-1,14
CASSQEEAGGSADTQYF,.,TRBJ2-3,TRBV4-2,17
CASSREGSQIIQPQHF,.,TRBJ1-5,TRBV18,16
CASSLRVPGRDRYNEQFF,.,TRBJ2-1,TRBV5-1,18
CASSLVETDTQYF,.,TRBJ2-3,TRBV7-6,13
CASSPGAYEQYF,.,TRBJ2-7,TRBV27,12
CASSQDDRDYGYTF,.,TRBJ1-2,TRBV4-2,14
CASSPSGVEAFF,.,TRBJ1-1,TRBV4-2,12
CASGVSATNEKLFF,.,TRBJ1-4,TRBV27,14
CASSSRRGKRETQYF,few,TRBJ2-5,TRBV14,15
CASSLEGTAAYEQYF,.,TRBJ2-7,TRBV7-2,15
CASTQGGGEGAHQPQHF,.,TRBJ1-5,TRBV28,17
CASSEPGGLGFGF,few,TRBJ1-2,TRBV10-1,13
CASRPEPRLAGDSPPYNEQFF,once,TRBJ2-1,TRBV12-2,21
CASSGVNTGELFF,.,TRBJ2-2,TRBV10-1,13
CARRKSGGDEQFF,.,TRBJ2-1,TRBV23-1,13
CASSPWGDAGYTF,once,TRBJ1-2,TRBV27,13
CASSLVTSGTYSTDTQYF,.,TRBJ2-3,TRBV5-4,18
CASSQTGVNEQYF,medium-sized,TRBJ2-7,TRBV4-2,13
CASSLSSYEQYF,once,TRBJ2-7,TRBV28,12
CASETGAGDTQYF,once,TRBJ2-3,TRBV7-9,13
CAWTWGGDTEAFF,.,TRBJ1-1,TRBV30,13
CASSQEGDRGYTDTQYF,.,TRBJ2-3,TRBV4-1,17
CASSESGARQPQHF,.,TRBJ1-5,TRBV10-2,14
CASTFSYEQYF,.,TRBJ2-7,TRBV28,11
CASSGGQGIHQPQHF,medium-sized,TRBJ1-5,TRBV6-5,15
CASSIEPTGGTPTHLYGYTF,.,TRBJ1-2,TRBV19,20
CSAREENTF,.,TRBJ1-2,TRBV20-1,9
CASSQGGQGAMETQYF,.,TRBJ2-5,TRBV4-3,16
CASSARVLRDTEAFF,.,TRBJ1-1,TRBV25-1,15
CASSLSGGRETQYF,.,TRBJ2-5,TRBV5-1,14
CASSHTRTVGETQYF,.,TRBJ2-5,TRBV27,15
CASSFSGSGGNTGELFF,.,TRBJ2-2,TRBV28,17
CASSLDSLSDGYTF,.,TRBJ1-2,TRBV5-6,14
CASSGDGSSYNEQFF,.,TRBJ2-1,TRBV19,15
CASSAYREDRRAEAFF,few,TRBJ1-1,TRBV28,16
CATRSAGGSYEQYF,once,TRBJ2-7,TRBV27,14
CASSASGDTQYF,.,TRBJ2-3,TRBV9,12
CASSIDRVNEQFF,.,TRBJ2-1,TRBV19,13
CASSGTHMNTEAFF,.,TRBJ1-1,TRBV28,14
CATGTGSSYNEQFF,.,TRBJ2-1,TRBV15,14
CASSLDGASEQFF,.,TRBJ2-1,TRBV7-6,13
CASSLDWQGRTEAFF,.,TRBJ1-1,TRBV11-2,15
CVMRDSSKEQYF,few,TRBJ2-7,TRBV21-1,12